Below are 17 T cell receptor beta chains sequenced from a single sample in a study of regulatory T cells in long-lasting Graves disease. The TCR beta library used iRepertoire HTBI primers with Arm-PCR amplification of CDR3. TCRdb recomputed calls from the multiplex PCR reads with MiXCR, one row per CDR3 protein. The sample lists about 620,000 distinct CDR3 sequences; about 15% were seen once. Sample time point: newly diagnosed GD, antithyroid drugs for less than 3 months. PBMC-extracted RNA yielded the TCR library. Another study also made use of these data, one on T cells in Graves' hyperthyroidism and ophthalmopathy.

Sequencing used peripheral blood mononuclear cells (PBMCs), obtained at new diagnosis, from a patient treated with antithyroid drugs. Receptor source: a woman under 40 with Graves disease.

This clonotype was counted only a few times. J is TRBJ2-3 and V is TRBV5-1; D is unresolved. CDR3 length: 15 residues. Germline V gene lookup returns CDR1 SGHRS and CDR2 YFSETQ. Trimming stripped 2 bases from V and 0 bases from J, with 10 bases between. CDR3 coding DNA: TGCGCCAGCAGCTTCGTGACGGATAGCACAGATACGCAGTATTTT. Amino acid sequence: CASSFVTDSTDTQYF.

As for this clonotype: A much larger clone sits a single nucleotide away, making a read error possible. The chain joins TRBV5-1 to TRBJ2-1, with D hard to call. Germline values: CDR1 SGHRS, CDR2 YFSETQ. The CDR3 covers 13 residues. This CDR3 is CAGSLGLEYEQFF. In nucleotides, the CDR3 is TGCGCCGGCAGCTTGGGTCTCGAATATGAGCAGTTCTTC.

This sequence joins TRBV27 and TRBJ2-3; D not certain. Germline-derived CDR1 and CDR2 are MNHEY and SMNVEV (reference sequence). V was trimmed by 6 bases and J by 6 bases, leaving 10 bases between them. The CDR3 runs 12 residues. The CDR3 DNA reads TGTGCCAGCAGCCACCCCGTGGATACGCAGTATTTT. Translated: CASSHPVDTQYF.

The rearrangement links TRBV28 to TRBJ2-4; D is perhaps TRBD2 (6 bases). Germline CDR1 MDHEN, CDR2 SYDVKM. V dropped 5 bases and J dropped 8 bases, with 16 bases sitting between them. This CDR3 is 14 amino acids long. CDR3 protein: CASSLGSRSDIQYF. The CDR3 nucleotides are TGTGCCAGCAGTCTCGGGAGTCGGTCGGACATTCAGTACTTC.

This rearrangement joins TRBV29-1 to TRBJ1-2; weak D call: TRBD1 (5 bases). The CDR3 is 11 amino acids. Germline loops: CDR1 SQVTM, CDR2 ANQGSEA. V shed 5 bases and J shed 2 bases, with 6 bases lying between them. CDR3 residues: CSVQGNYGYTF. CDR3 coding DNA: TGCAGCGTTCAGGGAAACTATGGCTACACCTTC.

This clonotype has a count of ten or more. The J gene is TRBJ2-5, the V gene TRBV20-1; TRBD1 is a possible D gene (6 bases). The CDR3 length is 14 residues. Trimming stripped 4 bases from V and 2 bases from J, with 14 bases between. Germline V gene sequence: CDR1 DFQATT, CDR2 SNEGSKA (reference sequence). CDR3 residues: CSATSWTEQETQYF. The DNA of the CDR3 is TGCAGTGCTACGAGCTGGACAGAACAAGAGACCCAGTACTTC.

This clonotype was seen repeatedly, ten times or more. The V gene is TRBV28, the J gene TRBJ2-7; D tentatively reads TRBD1 or TRBD2 (6 bases each). Between the trimmed V and J ends, which lost 7 bases and 3 bases, there was a span of 25 bases. The CDR3 is made up of 17 amino acids. From germline, CDR1 is MDHEN and CDR2 SYDVKM. This CDR3 is CASIPHPGGTTNYEQYF. In DNA form, the CDR3 reads TGTGCCAGCATCCCCCACCCCGGAGGGACAACGAACTACGAGCAGTACTTC.

This clonotype was seen at least ten times. The rearrangement uses TRBV12-3 or TRBV12-4 and TRBJ1-6; D unclear. This CDR3 spans 12 amino acids. Trimming removed 5 bases at V and 10 bases at J, with 9 bases between. CDR3 region: CASSPAESPLHF. CDR3 in DNA: TGTGCCAGCAGTCCGGCGGAATCACCCCTCCACTTT.

At least ten counts were recorded for this clonotype. The chain employs TRBV27 and TRBJ2-7; TRBD2 matches at 11 bases. The CDR3 consists of 18 residues. CDR1 and CDR2 from the germline V gene are MNHEY and SMNVEV (reference sequence). The junction had 14 bases not matched to a gene; V was cut back by 1 base and J by 6 bases. The CDR3: CASSLLGLAALGASEQYF. Here the CDR3 DNA reads TGTGCCAGCAGTTTATTGGGACTAGCGGCCCTCGGAGCCAGCGAGCAGTACTTC.

This clonotype was observed at least ten times. This chain links TRBV7-9 with TRBJ1-1; D not resolved. Germline CDR1 and CDR2: SEHNR and FQNEAQ (reference sequence). The CDR3 sequence is 11 residues long. V shed 5 bases and J shed 8 bases, with 9 bases lying between them. The CDR3 nucleotides are TGTGCCAGCAGCCCTCCCGGGGAAGCTTTCTTT. Translation: CASSPPGEAFF.

This clonotype was recorded at least ten times. This chain uses TRBV5-1 with TRBJ2-7; 10 bases align to TRBD1. This CDR3 contains 14 residues. Trimming removed 0 bases from V and 6 bases from J; junction bases left unmatched: 3. CDR1 SGHRS and CDR2 YFSETQ come from the germline V gene. CDR3 amino acids: CASSLDRTGGEQYF. The CDR3, as DNA: TGCGCCAGCAGCTTGGACCGGACAGGGGGCGAGCAGTACTTC.

This clonotype was seen only once. The V call is TRBV6-5, the J call TRBJ2-6, with D hard to call. CDR3 length: 20 residues. V shed 0 bases and J shed 0 bases, with 18 bases lying between them. The germline gives CDR1 MNHEY, CDR2 SVGAGI. The CDR3: CASSYSGPVPYISGANVLTF. In DNA, the CDR3 is TGTGCCAGCAGTTACTCGGGCCCAGTTCCGTACATCTCTGGGGCCAACGTCCTGACTTTC.

This clonotype has only a few counts. The chain couples TRBV6-1 to TRBJ2-6, with TRBD2 matching over 8 bases. CDR1 is MNHNS and CDR2 is SASEGT in the germline V gene. The CDR3 covers 17 residues. The junction had 6 bases not matched to a gene; V was cut back by 5 bases and J by 0 bases. CDR3 sequence (DNA): TGTGCCAGCAGTCGACTAGCGCTAAGCTCTGGGGCCAACGTCCTGACTTTC. It encodes CASSRLALSSGANVLTF.

This clonotype was counted a few times. The rearrangement links TRBV6-9 to TRBJ1-5; D might be TRBD1 (5 bases). CDR3 length equals 15 residues. CDR1 is MNHGY, CDR2 SVAAGI, per germline. Trimming stripped 3 bases from V and 6 bases from J, with 15 bases between. CDR3 DNA: TGTGCCAGCAGTTACTCTGGGGGGTTACGTCAGCCCCAGCATTTT. Translated, it gives CASSYSGGLRQPQHF.

This chain uses TRBV19 with TRBJ1-5; tentatively, D is TRBD1 (5 bases). The germline V gene has CDR1 LNHDA and CDR2 SQIVND (reference sequence). Deletions cut 2 bases from V and 3 bases from J, with 11 bases between. The CDR3 is 15 amino acids. CDR3 sequence (DNA): TGTGCCAGTAGTATACAGGGCATTATCAATCAGCCCCAGCATTTT. This sequence encodes CASSIQGIINQPQHF.

This clonotype appeared many times. The DNA for the CDR3 is TGTGCCACCAGTAAGTCTAGCAATCAGCCCCAGCATTTT. This encodes CATSKSSNQPQHF. The chain combines TRBV15 with TRBJ1-5; no definite D call. The V end was cut by 6 bases, the J end by 0 bases, with 6 bases between. Germline loops: CDR1 LNHNV, CDR2 YYDKDF (reference sequence). The CDR3 extends over 13 amino acids.

This clonotype was found many times. The V gene is TRBV7-9, the J gene TRBJ2-2; no clear D. The CDR3 totals 15 residues. Germline V CDR1 and CDR2: SEHNR, FQNEAQ (reference sequence). V was pared by 1 base and J by 2 bases, with 8 bases between. The CDR3 sequence: CASSLVYSNTGELFF. The DNA of the CDR3 is TGTGCCAGCAGCTTAGTTTACTCAAACACCGGGGAGCTGTTTTTT.